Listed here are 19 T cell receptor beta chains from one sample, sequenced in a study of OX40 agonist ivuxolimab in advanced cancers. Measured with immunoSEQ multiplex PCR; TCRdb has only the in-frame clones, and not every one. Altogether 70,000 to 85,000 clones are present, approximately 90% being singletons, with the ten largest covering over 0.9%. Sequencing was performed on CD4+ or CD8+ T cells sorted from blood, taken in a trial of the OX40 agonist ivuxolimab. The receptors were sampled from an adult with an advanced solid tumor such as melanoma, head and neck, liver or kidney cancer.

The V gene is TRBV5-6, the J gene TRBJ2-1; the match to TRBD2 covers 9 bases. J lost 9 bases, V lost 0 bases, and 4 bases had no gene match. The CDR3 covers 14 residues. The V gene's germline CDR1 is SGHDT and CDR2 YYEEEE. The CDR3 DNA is TGTGCCAGCAGCTTGGTGCGGGGGGGCGGTGAGCAGTTCTTC. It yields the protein CASSLVRGGGEQFF.

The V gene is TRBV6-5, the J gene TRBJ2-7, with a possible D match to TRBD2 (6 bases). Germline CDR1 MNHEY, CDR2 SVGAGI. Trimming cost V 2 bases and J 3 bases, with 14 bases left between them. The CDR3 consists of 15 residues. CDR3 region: CASSYTGATIYEQYF. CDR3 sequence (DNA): TGTGCCAGCAGTTACACGGGAGCTACCATCTACGAGCAGTACTTC.

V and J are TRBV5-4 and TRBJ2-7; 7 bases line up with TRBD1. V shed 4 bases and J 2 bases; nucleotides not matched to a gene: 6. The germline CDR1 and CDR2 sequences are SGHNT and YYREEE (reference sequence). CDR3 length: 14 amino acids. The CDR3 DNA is TGTGCCAGCAGCCCACGGGACAGAGCCTACGAGCAGTACTTC. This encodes CASSPRDRAYEQYF.

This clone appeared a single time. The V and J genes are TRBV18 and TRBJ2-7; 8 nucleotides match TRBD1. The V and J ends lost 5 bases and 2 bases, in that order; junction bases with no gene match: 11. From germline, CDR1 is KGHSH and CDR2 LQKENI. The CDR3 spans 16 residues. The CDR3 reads CASSFMNRDRTYEQYF. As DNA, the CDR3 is TGTGCCAGCTCATTCATGAACCGGGACAGGACCTACGAGCAGTACTTC.

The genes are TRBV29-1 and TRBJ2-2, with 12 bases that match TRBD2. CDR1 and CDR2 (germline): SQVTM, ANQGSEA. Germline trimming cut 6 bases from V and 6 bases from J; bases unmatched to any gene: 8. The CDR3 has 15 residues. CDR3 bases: TGCAGCGTAAGAAGCGGACTAGCGGGACCCGGGGAGCTGTTTTTT. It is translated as CSVRSGLAGPGELFF.

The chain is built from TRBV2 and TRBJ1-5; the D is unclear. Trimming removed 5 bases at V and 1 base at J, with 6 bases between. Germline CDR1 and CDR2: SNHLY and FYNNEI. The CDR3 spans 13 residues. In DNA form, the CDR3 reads TGTGCCAGCAGTACAGAAAGCAATCAGCCCCAGCATTTT. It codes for CASSTESNQPQHF.

CDR3 nucleotides: TGTGCCAGCTCACCTTCCCTTGTCCTCACAGATACGCAGTATTTT. Its protein is CASSPSLVLTDTQYF. The chain has TRBV18 and TRBJ2-3; D is ambiguous. Germline CDR1 KGHSH, CDR2 LQKENI. CDR3 length: 15 amino acids. V lost 3 bases to trimming and J lost 2 bases, with 12 bases between them.

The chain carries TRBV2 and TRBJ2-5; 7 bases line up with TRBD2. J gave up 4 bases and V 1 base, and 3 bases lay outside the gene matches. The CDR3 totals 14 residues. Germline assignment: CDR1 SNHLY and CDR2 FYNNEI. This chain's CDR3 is CASSEGGGGETQYF. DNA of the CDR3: TGTGCCAGCAGTGAAGGCGGGGGAGGAGAGACCCAGTACTTC. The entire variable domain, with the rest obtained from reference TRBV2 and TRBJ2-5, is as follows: EPEVTQTPSHQVTQMGQEVILRCVPISNHLYFYWYRQILGQKVEFLVSFYNNEISEKSEIFDDQFSVERPDGSNFTLKIRSTKLEDSAMYFCASSEGGGGETQYFGPGTRLLVL.

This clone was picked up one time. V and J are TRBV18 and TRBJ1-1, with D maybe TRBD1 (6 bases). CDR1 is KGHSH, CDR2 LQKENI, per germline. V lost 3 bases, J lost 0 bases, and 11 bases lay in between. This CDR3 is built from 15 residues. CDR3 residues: CASSPGGQLNTEAFF. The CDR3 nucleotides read TGTGCCAGCTCACCGGGGGGGCAGTTGAACACTGAAGCTTTCTTT.

The CDR3 bases are TGTGCCAGCTCACCCACGGGACAAACGGTCGAAAAACTGTTTTTT. Residues: CASSPTGQTVEKLFF. J is TRBJ1-4 and V is TRBV18; tentative D call: TRBD1 (6 bases). V was shortened by 3 bases and J by 8 bases, with 16 bases between the two germline ends. CDR1 KGHSH and CDR2 LQKENI come from the germline V gene. CDR3 length equals 15 residues.

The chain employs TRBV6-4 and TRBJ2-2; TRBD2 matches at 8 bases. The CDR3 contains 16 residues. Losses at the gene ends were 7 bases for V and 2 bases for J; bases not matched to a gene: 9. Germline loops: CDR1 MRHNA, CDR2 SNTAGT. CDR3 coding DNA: TGTGCCAGCAAGTTAAATAGCGGGGCTAACACCGGGGAGCTGTTTTTT. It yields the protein CASKLNSGANTGELFF.

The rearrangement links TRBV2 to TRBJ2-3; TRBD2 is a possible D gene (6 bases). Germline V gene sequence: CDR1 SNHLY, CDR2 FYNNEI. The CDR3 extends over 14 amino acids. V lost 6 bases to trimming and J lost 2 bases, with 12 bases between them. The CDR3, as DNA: TGTGCCAGCAGGATGGACTACGACACAGATACGCAGTATTTT. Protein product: CASRMDYDTDTQYF.

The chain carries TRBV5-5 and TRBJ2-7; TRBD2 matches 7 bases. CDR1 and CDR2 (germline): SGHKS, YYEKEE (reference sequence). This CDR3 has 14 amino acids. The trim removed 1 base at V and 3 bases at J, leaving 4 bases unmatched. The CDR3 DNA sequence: TGTGCCAGCAGCTTGTTTACGGGGGGCTACGAGCAGTACTTC. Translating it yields CASSLFTGGYEQYF.

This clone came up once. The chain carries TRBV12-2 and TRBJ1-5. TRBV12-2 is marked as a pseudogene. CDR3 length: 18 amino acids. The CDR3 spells CASRLSRRGRGPNQPQHF. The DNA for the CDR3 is TGTGCAAGTCGCTTATCGAGGCGGGGGCGCGGTCCAAATCAGCCCCAGCATTTT.

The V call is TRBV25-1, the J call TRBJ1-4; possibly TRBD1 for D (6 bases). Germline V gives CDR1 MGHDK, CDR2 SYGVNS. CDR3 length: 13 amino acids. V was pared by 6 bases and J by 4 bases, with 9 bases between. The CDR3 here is CASRRQVNEKLFF. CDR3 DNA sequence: TGTGCCAGCAGAAGACAGGTTAATGAAAAACTGTTTTTT.

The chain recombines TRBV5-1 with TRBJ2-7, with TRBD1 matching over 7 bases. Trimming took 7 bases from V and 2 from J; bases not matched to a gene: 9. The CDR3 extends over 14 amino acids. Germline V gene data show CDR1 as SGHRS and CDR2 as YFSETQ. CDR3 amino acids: CASSALGGTYEQYF. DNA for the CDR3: TGCGCCAGCTCGGCTTTAGGGGGCACCTACGAGCAGTACTTC.

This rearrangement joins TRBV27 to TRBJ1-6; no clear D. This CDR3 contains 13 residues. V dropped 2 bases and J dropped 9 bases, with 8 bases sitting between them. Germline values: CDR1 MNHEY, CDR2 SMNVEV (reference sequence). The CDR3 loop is CASSLVTSSPLHF. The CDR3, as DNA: TGTGCCAGCAGTTTAGTCACGAGTTCACCCCTCCACTTT.

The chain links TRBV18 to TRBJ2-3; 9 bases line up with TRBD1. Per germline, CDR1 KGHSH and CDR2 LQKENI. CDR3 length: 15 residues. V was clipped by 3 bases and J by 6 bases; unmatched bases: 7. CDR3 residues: CASSPSLQGADTQYF. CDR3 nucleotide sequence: TGTGCCAGCTCACCTTCGTTACAGGGGGCCGATACGCAGTATTTT. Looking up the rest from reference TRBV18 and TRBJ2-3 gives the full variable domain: NAGVMQNPRHLVRRRGQEARLRCSPMKGHSHVYWYRQLPEEGLKFMVYLQKENIIDESGMPKERFSAEFPKEGPSILRIQQVVRGDSAAYFCASSPSLQGADTQYFGPGTRLTVL.

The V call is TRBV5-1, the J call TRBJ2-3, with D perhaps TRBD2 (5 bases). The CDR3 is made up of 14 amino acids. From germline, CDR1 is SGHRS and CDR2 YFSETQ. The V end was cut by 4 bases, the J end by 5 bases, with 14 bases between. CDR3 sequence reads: CASSQSGRGDTQYF. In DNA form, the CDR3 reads TGCGCCAGCAGCCAAAGTGGCCGGGGAGATACGCAGTATTTT.